One T cell receptor beta chain is described in this entry. Its specificity is unknown. The data are from a study of T cells after yellow fever vaccination. Study information: Libraries from low-cell-number fractions were prepared with the SMART-Seq v4 Ultra Low Input RNA kit. Study-wide findings and caveats: Post-booster samples contained most primary-vaccination clones (about 96% CD4, approximately 88% CD8).

TCRdb re-called the 5' RACE reads through MiXCR, storing one row per CDR3 protein. This repertoire shows 250,000 to 350,000 distinct CDR3 sequences, 3.5% to 4.5% found once; its top ten account for roughly a fifth. The germline gives CDR1 ENHRY, CDR2 SYGVKD. The CDR3 has 14 residues. The V and J ends lost 6 bases and 2 bases, in that order; junction bases with no gene match: 6. The receptor comes from a man between 18 and 35 years old who received the YFV17D yellow fever vaccine. The sample was PBMCs, taken 15 days after the yellow fever booster vaccination. The rearrangement uses TRBV10-3 and TRBJ2-7, with TRBD1 identical over 8 bases. Here the CDR3 reads CAIRGQADPYEQYF. DNA of the CDR3: TGTGCCATCAGGGGACAGGCGGATCCCTACGAGCAGTACTTC.